This TCR beta chain was sequenced in a study of blood T cell repertoires in COVID-19. The CDR3 spans 15 residues. CDR1 and CDR2 from the germline V gene are SGHVS and FQNEAQ. V lost 3 bases to trimming and J lost 6 bases; unmatched junction nucleotides: 6. Method: immunoSEQ multiplex PCR; TCRdb's copy keeps in-frame clones and lacks some. The table includes about 140,000 clones, 65% to 90% detected once. The chain uses TRBV7-8 and TRBJ1-1; 11 bases match TRBD1. The TCR comes from a middle-aged man with acute or convalescent COVID-19. The sample consisted of peripheral blood. CDR3 bases: TGTGCCAGCAGCTTCCGCGGACAGGGGGCCTCTGAAGCTTTCTTT. Its translation is CASSFRGQGASEAFF.